The 19 T cell receptor beta chains listed next were all sequenced from one sample in a study of T cell responses to AZD1222 COVID-19 vaccine. Sequenced by immunoSEQ multiplex PCR; TCRdb stores in-frame clones only, minus some. The profile shows more than 90,000 clones, 84% of them singletons. The input for sequencing was peripheral blood, taken on day 0 of AZD1222 vaccination. The receptors were sampled from an adult in good health.

The chain joins TRBV6-6 to TRBJ2-7, with a tentative D call TRBD1 (6 bases). V was cut by 8 bases and J by 4 bases, with 12 bases left in between. Germline CDR1 is MNHNY and CDR2 is SVGAGI (reference sequence). There are 12 residues in the CDR3. The CDR3 region is CASAGTLYEQYF. In nucleotides, the CDR3 is TGTGCCAGCGCCGGGACACTATACGAGCAGTACTTC.

This sequence joins TRBV5-1 and TRBJ1-4; 11 positions agree with TRBD1. Germline trimming cut 4 bases from V and 7 bases from J; bases unmatched to any gene: 6. Germline-derived CDR1 and CDR2 are SGHRS and YFSETQ. The CDR3 covers 15 residues. Here the CDR3 reads CASSPAGQGGEKLFF. DNA for the CDR3: TGCGCCAGCAGCCCGGCGGGACAGGGGGGTGAAAAACTGTTTTTT. The full variable domain, in which reference TRBV5-1 and TRBJ1-4 provide the parts outside the CDR3, is KAGVTQTPRYLIKTRGQQVTLSCSPISGHRSVSWYQQTPGQGLQFLFEYFSETQRNKGNFPGRFSGRQFSNSRSEMNVSTLELGDSALYLCASSPAGQGGEKLFFGSGTQLSVL.

The rearrangement links TRBV19 to TRBJ1-2; 7 bases fit TRBD1. The CDR3 contains 15 residues. After removal of 6 bases from V and 6 bases from J, the junction contained 13 bases not matched to a gene. Germline loops: CDR1 LNHDA, CDR2 SQIVND (reference sequence). The CDR3 reads CASRVTGIKTHGYTF. CDR3 coding DNA: TGTGCCAGTAGGGTGACAGGGATTAAAACGCATGGCTACACCTTC.

CDR3 in amino acids: CASSEDGSNQPQHF. In nucleotides, the CDR3 is TGTGCCAGCAGTGAAGACGGAAGCAATCAGCCCCAGCATTTT. The chain joins TRBV2 to TRBJ1-5; D call uncertain. Trimming shortened V by 1 base and J by 1 base, and 5 bases separated the two germline ends. The germline gives CDR1 SNHLY, CDR2 FYNNEI. The CDR3 contains 14 residues.

This clone has just a few counts. The chain combines TRBV2 with TRBJ1-4; no clear D gene. The germline CDR1 and CDR2 sequences are SNHLY and FYNNEI. The V and J ends lost 8 bases and 1 base respectively, with 11 bases between them. The length of the CDR3 is 14 residues. The CDR3 protein is CASFERETNEKLFF. The CDR3 DNA reads TGTGCCAGCTTTGAACGGGAAACTAATGAAAAACTGTTTTTT.

DNA of the CDR3: TGTGCCAGCAGTCCGGGACAGGTTTACTATGGCTACACCTTC. Translating gives CASSPGQVYYGYTF. V and J are TRBV27 and TRBJ1-2; 8 bases fit TRBD1. Germline CDR1 and CDR2: MNHEY and SMNVEV (reference sequence). The junction had 5 bases not matched to a gene; V was cut back by 5 bases and J by 3 bases. The CDR3 covers 14 residues.

This rearrangement joins TRBV19 to TRBJ2-2, with 7 bases that match TRBD1. Germline V lookup: CDR1 LNHDA, CDR2 SQIVND (reference sequence). After removal of 7 bases from V and 6 bases from J, the junction contained 11 bases not matched to a gene. The CDR3 length is 15 residues. Here the CDR3 reads CASTTNRGMAGELFF. The CDR3 DNA sequence: TGTGCCAGTACCACTAACAGGGGTATGGCCGGGGAGCTGTTTTTT.

This clone has just a few counts. V usage is TRBV5-4 and J usage is TRBJ2-7; no clear D gene. The CDR3 spans 12 residues. Germline V gene data show CDR1 as SGHNT and CDR2 as YYREEE (reference sequence). V was clipped by 2 bases and J by 1 base, with 4 bases between them. CDR3 nucleotide sequence: TGTGCCAGCAGCTTCGGGTCCTACGAGCAGTACTTC. Amino acids: CASSFGSYEQYF.

The chain uses TRBV9 and TRBJ2-1; D is ambiguous. The V end was cut by 0 bases, the J end by 10 bases, with 5 bases between. Germline CDR1 reads SGDLS; CDR2 reads YYNGEE. The CDR3 is made up of 11 amino acids. The DNA for the CDR3 is TGTGCCAGCAGCGTAGCCCAGGAGCAGTTCTTC. Translation: CASSVAQEQFF.

The V gene is TRBV5-4, the J gene TRBJ2-7; a possible D gene is TRBD1 (5 bases). The CDR3 extends over 14 amino acids. V lost 0 bases and J 2 bases, leaving 9 bases between the germline ends. Per the germline V gene, CDR1 is SGHNT and CDR2 is YYREEE (reference sequence). The CDR3 reads CASSLGRTPYEQYF. The CDR3 coding sequence is TGTGCCAGCAGCTTGGGGCGGACACCCTACGAGCAGTACTTC.

The chain couples TRBV2 to TRBJ2-1, with 8 bases that match TRBD2. This CDR3 is 14 amino acids long. Germline lookup yields CDR1 SNHLY and CDR2 FYNNEI. The J segment lost 4 bases and the V segment lost 4 bases, leaving 3 bases of the junction unmatched. The CDR3 protein is CASSVGLAYNEQFF. CDR3 DNA sequence: TGTGCCAGCAGTGTTGGACTAGCTTACAATGAGCAGTTCTTC.

Only one count was recorded for this clone. The chain employs TRBV10-2 and TRBJ1-1; possibly TRBD1 for D (5 bases). The CDR3 runs 13 residues. V was shortened by 6 bases and J by 1 base, with 9 bases between the two germline ends. Germline assignment: CDR1 WSHSY and CDR2 SAAADI. CDR3 DNA sequence: TGCGCCAGCAGACGTGACAGGAACACTGAAGCTTTCTTT. Protein product: CASRRDRNTEAFF.

The chain carries TRBV5-1 and TRBJ2-5; 7 bases match TRBD1. Trimming cost V 4 bases and J 3 bases; bases outside gene matches: 6. Germline V CDR1 and CDR2: SGHRS, YFSETQ. CDR3 length: 14 amino acids. The CDR3 DNA reads as TGCGCCAGCAGCCCCGGGACAGTGGAAGAGACCCAGTACTTC. It specifies CASSPGTVEETQYF. Filled out from reference TRBV5-1 and TRBJ2-5, the complete variable domain reads KAGVTQTPRYLIKTRGQQVTLSCSPISGHRSVSWYQQTPGQGLQFLFEYFSETQRNKGNFPGRFSGRQFSNSRSEMNVSTLELGDSALYLCASSPGTVEETQYFGPGTRLLVL.

The chain joins TRBV27 to TRBJ2-5; unclear D gene. Germline V CDR1 and CDR2: MNHEY, SMNVEV (reference sequence). V dropped 5 bases and J dropped 5 bases, with 15 bases sitting between them. CDR3 length: 14 amino acids. The DNA of the CDR3 is TGTGCCAGCAGTCCCCAACCCGGTTGGGAGACCCAGTACTTC. Amino acid sequence: CASSPQPGWETQYF.

V usage is TRBV4-1 and J usage is TRBJ2-7; possibly TRBD2 for D (6 bases). The CDR3 runs 16 residues. Germline CDR1 reads MGHRA; CDR2 reads YSYEKL. Trimming removed 4 bases at V and 2 bases at J, with 18 bases between. CDR3 bases: TGCGCCAGCAGCCGGGCCCTCTCCGGGAGCACCTACGAGCAGTACTTC. It translates to CASSRALSGSTYEQYF.

The V and J genes are TRBV2 and TRBJ1-2; no clear D gene. The CDR3 runs to 13 residues. Germline V gene data show CDR1 as SNHLY and CDR2 as FYNNEI. V gave up 6 bases and J gave up 8 bases, with 16 bases separating them. The CDR3 loop is CASRWTNIKGYTF. The CDR3 DNA sequence: TGTGCCAGCAGATGGACCAATATTAAGGGCTACACCTTC.

V is TRBV18 and J is TRBJ1-2, with 7 bases that match TRBD1. With V trimmed by 1 base and J by 7 bases, 12 bases remained unmatched. Germline V gene data show CDR1 as KGHSH and CDR2 as LQKENI. The CDR3 sequence is 16 residues long. CDR3 region: CASSPLQGTQVGGYTF. CDR3 in DNA: TGTGCCAGCTCACCACTACAGGGGACCCAGGTTGGTGGCTACACCTTC.

The chain joins TRBV12-3 or TRBV12-4 to TRBJ1-2; D gene uncertain. CDR3 length: 12 amino acids. Trimming removed 5 bases from V and 8 bases from J, with 12 bases in between. CDR3 residues: CASSGGEWGYTF. CDR3 sequence (DNA): TGTGCCAGCAGTGGCGGGGAATGGGGCTACACCTTC.

The chain recombines TRBV5-1 with TRBJ2-3; TRBD1 might be the D (5 bases). Trimming took off 4 bases at V and 0 bases at J, with 12 bases between the two ends. The CDR3 extends over 15 amino acids. Germline loops: CDR1 SGHRS, CDR2 YFSETQ. CDR3 DNA sequence: TGCGCCAGCAGCCCTTTGGGGCTTAGCACAGATACGCAGTATTTT. Protein product: CASSPLGLSTDTQYF.